The 21 T cell receptor beta chains below were found in one sample sequenced in a study of T-cell memory formation after mild COVID-19. In TCRdb, the 5' RACE reads were re-called with MiXCR into one record per CDR3 protein. The data contain about 400,000 distinct CDR3 sequences, 20% to 30% of them singletons. Sequences were obtained from PBMCs or a T cell subset sorted from them (not recorded which). These receptors all come from an adult woman who had mild COVID-19 (a few samples of this study predate the infection). Cell type and time point are not known.

The chain recombines TRBV13 with TRBJ1-2; D not certain. Germline V gene lookup returns CDR1 PRHDT and CDR2 FYEKMQ (reference sequence). The CDR3 has 14 residues. The V and J ends lost 7 bases and 8 bases respectively, with 20 bases between them. DNA for the CDR3: TGTGCCAGCACCACATTCGGGCCCCTTGAGGGCTACACCTTC. Residues: CASTTFGPLEGYTF.

As concerns this clonotype: At one end, the junction sequence differs from germline, possibly due to a read error. This rearrangement joins TRBV7-7 to TRBJ1-5; D gene unclear. Germline CDR1 and CDR2: SSHAT and FNYEAQ (reference sequence). The CDR3 totals 16 residues. The CDR3 loop is CASSLELSPRNQPQHF. The CDR3, as DNA: TGTGCTAGCAGCTTAGAGCTCTCACCGAGGAATCAGCCCCAGCATTTT.

In this sample, this clonotype turned up a few times. The V and J genes are TRBV5-6 and TRBJ2-3; 14 nucleotides align to TRBD2. J lost 2 bases, V lost 1 base, and 3 bases had no gene match. The CDR3 runs to 17 residues. Germline V gene data show CDR1 as SGHDT and CDR2 as YYEEEE. CDR3 region: CASSLRTSGRTTDTQYF. Here the CDR3 DNA reads TGTGCCAGCAGCTTGCGGACTAGCGGGAGGACCACAGATACGCAGTATTTT. Drawing the rest from reference TRBV5-6 and TRBJ2-3, the complete variable domain is DAGVTQSPTHLIKTRGQQVTLRCSPKSGHDTVSWYQQALGQGPQFIFQYYEEEERQRGNFPDRFSGHQFPNYSSELNVNALLLGDSALYLCASSLRTSGRTTDTQYFGPGTRLTVL.

In this sample, this clonotype turned up a few times. V gene TRBV27 combines with J gene TRBJ2-7; 8 bases align to TRBD1. There are 13 residues in the CDR3. Germline V gene sequence: CDR1 MNHEY, CDR2 SMNVEV (reference sequence). V shed 6 bases, J shed 4 bases, and the junction held 5 bases outside the gene matches. The CDR3 reads CASREQGEYEQYF. The CDR3 DNA follows: TGTGCCAGCAGGGAACAGGGGGAATACGAGCAGTACTTC.

The V gene is TRBV25-1, the J gene TRBJ1-4; 7 positions agree with TRBD1. There are 14 residues in the CDR3. The ends lost 2 bases at V and 7 bases at J; junction bases unmatched: 4. Germline values: CDR1 MGHDK, CDR2 SYGVNS. CDR3 sequence: CASSERGGSEKLFF. In DNA, the CDR3 is TGTGCCAGCAGTGAAAGAGGGGGCAGTGAAAAACTGTTTTTT.

The chain combines TRBV4-3 with TRBJ2-7; D gene unclear. The CDR3 covers 14 residues. The germline V gene encodes CDR1 LGHNA and CDR2 YSLEER. With 4 bases removed from V and 2 bases from J, the gap between germline ends came to 12 bases. The CDR3 loop reads CASSPWPGAYEQYF. The CDR3 region has the DNA TGCGCCAGCAGCCCATGGCCAGGAGCCTACGAGCAGTACTTC.

The J gene is TRBJ2-3, the V gene TRBV20-1; TRBD2 might be the D (7 bases). There are 15 residues in the CDR3. Trimming removed 3 bases at V and 4 bases at J, with 17 bases between. Germline V gene sequence: CDR1 DFQATT, CDR2 SNEGSKA (reference sequence). The DNA of the CDR3 is TGCAGTGCTAGTGAACGTGGGGGGGCCGCAGATACGCAGTATTTT. Translated: CSASERGGAADTQYF.

In its sample, this clonotype was seen many times. The V call is TRBV5-1, the J call TRBJ2-1, with TRBD1 identical over 9 bases. The germline gives CDR1 SGHRS, CDR2 YFSETQ. With V trimmed by 0 bases and J by 6 bases, 1 base remained unmatched. The CDR3 runs to 14 residues. The CDR3 protein is CASSLGTGANEQFF. The CDR3 DNA is TGCGCCAGCAGCTTGGGGACAGGGGCCAATGAGCAGTTCTTC. Full variable domain (remainder filled in from reference TRBV5-1 and TRBJ2-1): KAGVTQTPRYLIKTRGQQVTLSCSPISGHRSVSWYQQTPGQGLQFLFEYFSETQRNKGNFPGRFSGRQFSNSRSEMNVSTLELGDSALYLCASSLGTGANEQFFGPGTRLTVL.

The rearrangement uses TRBV20-1 and TRBJ2-5; 11 bases are a match to TRBD1. V gave up 6 bases and J gave up 4 bases; unmatched junction bases: 4. This CDR3 is 13 amino acids long. The germline gives CDR1 DFQATT, CDR2 SNEGSKA (reference sequence). As DNA, the CDR3 is TGCAGTGCCCTGGGACAGGGGGGAGAGACCCAGTACTTC. Translated: CSALGQGGETQYF.

The sample holds a few counts of this clonotype. The V and J genes are TRBV6-2 or TRBV6-3 and TRBJ2-3; unclear D gene. V lost 0 bases and J 1 base, leaving 8 bases between the germline ends. CDR1 MNHEY and CDR2 SVGEGT come from the germline V gene. The CDR3 extends over 15 amino acids. CDR3: CASSYSWGGTDTQYF. Written as DNA, the CDR3 is TGTGCCAGCAGTTACTCCTGGGGTGGCACAGATACGCAGTATTTT.

V gene TRBV15 combines with J gene TRBJ1-6; tentatively, D is TRBD1 (5 bases). The V end was cut by 1 base, the J end by 9 bases, with 16 bases between. Germline V CDR1 and CDR2: LNHNV, YYDKDF (reference sequence). The CDR3 runs to 16 residues. CDR3 coding DNA: TGTGCCACCAGCAGAGTGGGAGGGGAGAAGGGTTCACCCCTCCACTTT. Its protein is CATSRVGGEKGSPLHF.

This clonotype was observed a few times. The CDR3 loop is CAWSLPRGFGNQPQHF. DNA for the CDR3: TGTGCCTGGAGTCTCCCGCGAGGGTTCGGCAATCAGCCCCAGCATTTT. The chain employs TRBV30 and TRBJ1-5; D not resolved. The CDR3 is 16 residues long. Trimming took off 2 bases at V and 2 bases at J, with 16 bases between the two ends. CDR1 GTSNPN and CDR2 SVGIG come from the germline V gene (reference sequence).

The chain couples TRBV20-1 to TRBJ2-5; 14 nucleotides line up with TRBD2. The CDR3 sequence is 15 residues long. The junction had 8 bases not matched to a gene; V was cut back by 6 bases and J by 5 bases. Looked up from germline, CDR1 is DFQATT and CDR2 is SNEGSKA (reference sequence). CDR3 in DNA: TGCAGTGCAGCGGGACTAGCGGGGGTGAGGGAGACCCAGTACTTC. Translating gives CSAAGLAGVRETQYF.

V and J are TRBV20-1 and TRBJ2-7; 7 bases are shared with TRBD2. This CDR3 has 13 residues. Per germline, CDR1 DFQATT and CDR2 SNEGSKA (reference sequence). The junction had 13 bases not matched to a gene; V was cut back by 5 bases and J by 9 bases. CDR3 bases: TGCAGTGCTCATCCAAGCGGGAAAGGTCTGCAGTACTTC. Translating it yields CSAHPSGKGLQYF.

This clonotype was picked up many times. This chain links TRBV29-1 with TRBJ2-1; D remains ambiguous. This CDR3 contains 13 residues. V shed 1 base and J shed 8 bases, with 12 bases lying between them. The germline V gene encodes CDR1 SQVTM and CDR2 ANQGSEA. Written as DNA, the CDR3 is TGCAGCGTTGAAGGTCTAGGAGATGATGAGCAGTTCTTC. Amino acids: CSVEGLGDDEQFF.

In this sample, this clonotype turned up a few times. The genes are TRBV27 and TRBJ1-1; TRBD1 matches at 11 bases. Germline CDR1 reads MNHEY; CDR2 reads SMNVEV (reference sequence). This CDR3 has 16 residues. Losses at the gene ends were 4 bases for V and 1 base for J; bases not matched to a gene: 5. The CDR3 bases are TGTGCCAGCAGTTCGGACAGGGGGCGGGGGAACACTGAAGCTTTCTTT. Translating gives CASSSDRGRGNTEAFF.

The gene calls are TRBV6-2 or TRBV6-3 and TRBJ2-7; 9 bases map to TRBD2. Germline values: CDR1 MNHEY, CDR2 SVGEGT. This CDR3 has 14 amino acids. Germline trimming cut 6 bases from V and 1 base from J; bases unmatched to any gene: 4. The CDR3 DNA reads as TGTGCCAGCAGGATGGGACTAGCTTCCTACGAGCAGTACTTC. It encodes CASRMGLASYEQYF.

This clonotype has a handful of counts. This chain links TRBV4-1 with TRBJ2-5, with 9 bases fitting TRBD1. The CDR3 is made up of 15 amino acids. Per the germline V gene, CDR1 is MGHRA and CDR2 is YSYEKL. After removal of 4 bases from V and 5 bases from J, the junction contained 8 bases not matched to a gene. This CDR3 is CASSLGQGLRETQYF. The CDR3, as DNA: TGCGCCAGCAGCCTAGGACAGGGGCTGAGGGAGACCCAGTACTTC.

The chain has TRBV20-1 and TRBJ2-1; D unclear. The V gene lost 8 bases and the J gene lost 0 bases, with 14 bases spanning the gap. The CDR3 extends over 14 amino acids. Looked up from germline, CDR1 is DFQATT and CDR2 is SNEGSKA (reference sequence). CDR3 sequence reads: CSSRARYSYNEQFF. In DNA form, the CDR3 reads TGCAGTTCCCGGGCCCGTTACTCCTACAATGAGCAGTTCTTC.

With respect to this clonotype: Relative to the germline gene, one junction end is altered; a read error may explain this. This chain connects TRBV5-1 to TRBJ2-6; maybe TRBD2 (5 bases). The germline CDR1 and CDR2 sequences are SGHRS and YFSETQ. The CDR3 has 20 amino acids. The CDR3, as DNA: TGCGCCAGCACTGACGTGAAATTCGGGGAGTTCCTCTCTGAGGCCAACGTCCTGACTTTC. It translates to CASTDVKFGEFLSEANVLTF.

The chain has TRBV15 and TRBJ2-1; 7 bases are a match to TRBD1. Germline loops: CDR1 LNHNV, CDR2 YYDKDF (reference sequence). The CDR3 runs to 15 residues. V lost 0 bases to trimming and J lost 7 bases; unmatched junction nucleotides: 6. The CDR3 reads CATSRETTGWNEQFF. The CDR3 DNA reads as TGTGCCACCAGCAGAGAGACGACAGGGTGGAATGAGCAGTTCTTC. Full variable domain (remainder filled in from reference TRBV15 and TRBJ2-1): DAMVIQNPRYQVTQFGKPVTLSCSQTLNHNVMYWYQQKSSQAPKLLFHYYDKDFNNEADTPDNFQSRRPNTSFCFLDIRSPGLGDTAMYLCATSRETTGWNEQFFGPGTRLTVL.